A selection of T cell receptor beta chains follows, all from one sample in a study of patients and donors after allogeneic stem cell transplantation. TCRdb re-derived calls from the RT-PCR reads in MiXCR, one entry per CDR3 protein. Seen here are roughly 230,000 distinct CDR3 sequences, around 14% observed once, and the top ten hold approximately 10%. Sequenced sample: blood, either unsorted or a sorted T cell fraction (not recorded which). The receptors come from a human donor who was either an allogeneic HSCT recipient or a stem cell or donor lymphocyte infusion donor (not recorded which). It is not recorded whose cells these are; they may come from a transplant donor. CDR3s include the opening cysteine and the closing phenylalanine or tryptophan. The order of the fields is V gene, J gene, clone size, D gene, CDR3 DNA, CDR3 protein. The D gene is left open where the match is weak. Not all rows give a size; the values are once, few, many and, for expanded clones, a class.

V: TRBV29-1
J: TRBJ1-1
size: .
D: TRBD1
DNA: TGCAGCGTATTACAGGGGGGGGGTACTGAAGCTTTCTTT
CDR3: CSVLQGGGTEAFF

V: TRBV20-1
J: TRBJ2-7
size: .
D: .
DNA: TGCAGTGTGGGGCCTACCTACGAGCAGTACTTC
CDR3: CSVGPTYEQYF

V: TRBV30
J: TRBJ2-7
size: .
D: .
DNA: TGTGCCTGGAGCCCCCTCGATACCTACTACGAGCAGTACTTC
CDR3: CAWSPLDTYYEQYF

V: TRBV5-6
J: TRBJ1-1
size: many
D: .
DNA: TGTGCCAGCAGCCGGATGGACGGAAAGAACACTGAAGCTTTCTTT
CDR3: CASSRMDGKNTEAFF

V: TRBV5-1
J: TRBJ2-4
size: few
D: .
DNA: TGCGCCAGCAGCTTGGTTGGGGAAGCCAAAAACATTCAGTACTTC
CDR3: CASSLVGEAKNIQYF

V: TRBV15
J: TRBJ2-3
size: .
D: TRBD2
DNA: TGTGCCACCAGCAGAGAACTAGCGGGAGCGGCGGATACGCAGTATTTT
CDR3: CATSRELAGAADTQYF

V: TRBV20-1
J: TRBJ2-7
size: many
D: .
DNA: TGCAGTGCTAAGCGGGACATAGACGAGCAGTACTTC
CDR3: CSAKRDIDEQYF

V: TRBV9
J: TRBJ1-1
size: many
D: TRBD1
DNA: TGTGCCAGCAGCGTGGGACAGGCTATGAACACTGAAGCTTTCTTT
CDR3: CASSVGQAMNTEAFF

V: TRBV6-2/TRBV6-3
J: TRBJ2-1
size: .
D: TRBD2
DNA: TGTGCCAGCAGGGTAGCGGGGTCCTCCTACAATGAGCAGTTCTTC
CDR3: CASRVAGSSYNEQFF

V: TRBV19
J: TRBJ2-7
size: .
D: .
DNA: TGTGCCAGTAGTACCTCGGACCTCAGGAATTACGAGCAGTACTTC
CDR3: CASSTSDLRNYEQYF

V: TRBV5-6
J: TRBJ1-5
size: few
D: TRBD1
DNA: TGTGCCAGCAGCCCGGACAGGGGGATCAGCAATCAGCCCCAGCATTTT
CDR3: CASSPDRGISNQPQHF

V: TRBV24-1
J: TRBJ2-7
size: once
D: TRBD2
DNA: TGTGCCACCAGTGACCCCGGGACTAGCGTCCACGAGCAGTATTTC
CDR3: CATSDPGTSVHEQYF

V: TRBV29-1
J: TRBJ2-7
size: few
D: TRBD1
DNA: TGCAGCGTTGCCCCCTGGACAGGGGACTCCTACGAGCAGTACTTC
CDR3: CSVAPWTGDSYEQYF

V: TRBV6-4
J: TRBJ2-1
size: .
D: .
DNA: TGTGCCAGCAGTGACGGAGGGACCGGGGACTACAATGAGCAGTTCTTC
CDR3: CASSDGGTGDYNEQFF

V: TRBV27
J: TRBJ1-1
size: many
D: .
DNA: TGTGCCAGCAGAGATTCCGGGACACGCACCGAAGCTTTCTTT
CDR3: CASRDSGTRTEAFF

V: TRBV10-3
J: TRBJ2-1
size: .
D: .
DNA: TGTGCCATCAGTGATGGTGGCGGGGTAGAGCAGTTCTTC
CDR3: CAISDGGGVEQFF

V: TRBV7-2
J: TRBJ2-1
size: few
D: .
DNA: TGTGCCAGCAGCAAAGAGGCAGGGCCGAGGCAGTTCTTC
CDR3: CASSKEAGPRQFF

V: TRBV21-1
J: TRBJ2-4
size: few
D: .
DNA: TGTGCCAGCAGCAGTGTCACAGTCAAAAACATTCAGTACTTC
CDR3: CASSSVTVKNIQYF

V: TRBV12-3/TRBV12-4
J: TRBJ1-1
size: many
D: .
DNA: TGTGCCAGCAGTTTAGCTAAGAACACTGAAGCTTTCTTT
CDR3: CASSLAKNTEAFF